These 28 T cell receptor beta chains were sequenced from one sample in a study of blood T cell repertoires in COVID-19. Clones were sequenced by immunoSEQ multiplex PCR, and TCRdb holds only the in-frame ones, with some missing. The sample lists about 91,000 clones; 70% to 90% were seen once. The source material was peripheral blood. Receptors originate from a man aged 65 to 79 with acute or convalescent COVID-19.

V gene TRBV5-1 combines with J gene TRBJ1-4; D is ambiguous. The CDR3 is 13 amino acids. Germline loops: CDR1 SGHRS, CDR2 YFSETQ. The V end was cut by 0 bases, the J end by 7 bases, with 7 bases between. CDR3 amino acids: CASSLGQSEKLFF. In DNA, the CDR3 is TGCGCCAGCAGCTTGGGACAAAGTGAAAAACTGTTTTTT.

The DNA of the CDR3 is TGTGCCACCAGCAGCGGCCCCAAGGGGGGGATTACGGGGCAGTACGTC. Translated, it gives CATSSGPKGGITGQYV. The chain combines TRBV15 with TRBJ2-7; possibly TRBD2 for D (7 bases). CDR3 size: 16 residues. Per the germline V gene, CDR1 is LNHNV and CDR2 is YYDKDF (reference sequence). Trimming took 3 bases from V and 9 from J, leaving 24 bases between them.

This sequence joins TRBV6-5 and TRBJ1-1; D is uncertain. Trimming removed 6 bases at V and 8 bases at J, with 10 bases between. There are 11 residues in the CDR3. Germline V gives CDR1 MNHEY, CDR2 SVGAGI. Here the CDR3 reads CASSTTTEAFF. DNA of the CDR3: TGTGCCAGCAGCACCACCACAGAAGCTTTCTTT.

J is TRBJ1-6 and V is TRBV28, with a possible D match to TRBD1 (6 bases). V was clipped by 5 bases and J by 10 bases, with 12 bases between them. The CDR3 extends over 13 amino acids. CDR1 and CDR2 (germline): MDHEN, SYDVKM. Here the CDR3 reads CASSLRQASPLHF. CDR3 DNA: TGTGCCAGCAGTCTTAGACAGGCCTCACCCCTCCACTTT.

The rearrangement joins TRBV13 to TRBJ1-1, with TRBD1 as a possible D gene (5 bases). This CDR3 comprises 15 residues. Germline CDR1 PRHDT, CDR2 FYEKMQ (reference sequence). The germline V and J ends were trimmed by 7 bases and 4 bases, with 19 bases remaining between them. DNA for the CDR3: TGTGCCAGCACCCCCTCTGGCTGGGGGGGCACTGAAGCTTTCTTT. Protein product: CASTPSGWGGTEAFF.

The CDR3: CASSPVGGAGEQYF. As DNA, the CDR3 is TGTGCCAGCAGCCCCGTCGGAGGGGCGGGCGAGCAGTACTTC. The chain is built from TRBV5-6 and TRBJ2-7; TRBD2 might be the D (6 bases). The CDR3 sequence is 14 residues long. Deletions cut 4 bases from V and 6 bases from J, with 17 bases between. Germline values: CDR1 SGHDT, CDR2 YYEEEE.

The chain uses TRBV2 and TRBJ1-6, with D perhaps TRBD1 (5 bases). The CDR3 length is 14 residues. CDR1 and CDR2 from the germline V gene are SNHLY and FYNNEI. Trimming left V 6 bases short and J 8 bases short, with 14 bases between. CDR3: CASSGQGGDSPLHF. The DNA for the CDR3 is TGTGCCAGCAGCGGTCAGGGCGGCGATTCACCCCTCCACTTT.

The chain carries TRBV10-3 and TRBJ2-6; D might be TRBD2 (5 bases). CDR1 and CDR2 from the germline V gene are ENHRY and SYGVKD. This CDR3 is 17 amino acids long. V lost 2 bases to trimming and J lost 2 bases, with 13 bases between them. The CDR3 here is CAISETGSGTGANVLTF. CDR3 nucleotides: TGTGCCATCAGTGAGACGGGGAGTGGAACTGGGGCCAACGTCCTGACTTTC.

In nucleotides, the CDR3 is TGTGCCAGCAGCTTTACAGGGTCATCCTACAATGAGCAGTTCTTC. It encodes CASSFTGSSYNEQFF. V is TRBV7-2 and J is TRBJ2-1; the D gene is possibly TRBD1 (6 bases). Trimming cost V 3 bases and J 1 base, with 10 bases left between them. The V gene's germline CDR1 is SGHTA and CDR2 FQGNSA. This CDR3 has 15 residues.

Only one count was recorded for this clone. The rearrangement links TRBV5-1 to TRBJ1-2; 9 bases are shared with TRBD1. Germline lookup yields CDR1 SGHRS and CDR2 YFSETQ. The length of the CDR3 is 15 residues. With V trimmed by 4 bases and J by 4 bases, 8 bases remained unmatched. The CDR3: CASSPGQGPLYGYTF. In nucleotides, the CDR3 is TGCGCCAGCAGCCCCGGACAGGGGCCCCTCTATGGCTACACCTTC.

J is TRBJ2-1 and V is TRBV21-1; the table's D call of TRBD1 was not tested on the DNA. TRBV21-1 is labeled a pseudogene. The CDR3 has 16 amino acids. This CDR3 is CASSKPSDIRPHEQFF. The CDR3 DNA follows: TGTGCCAGCAGCAAACCTTCCGACATAAGGCCTCATGAGCAGTTCTTC.

This clone came up once. This chain uses TRBV7-2 with TRBJ1-1, with D uncertain. This CDR3 region has 13 residues. The germline gives CDR1 SGHTA, CDR2 FQGNSA. Trimming stripped 2 bases from V and 6 bases from J, with 10 bases between. CDR3 DNA sequence: TGTGCCAGCAGCTTACCCCCTCCGGCTGAAGCTTTCTTT. Translating it yields CASSLPPPAEAFF.

The chain carries TRBV9 and TRBJ1-2, with 8 bases matching TRBD1. J was trimmed by 4 bases and V by 0 bases; bases with no gene match: 5. Per the germline V gene, CDR1 is SGDLS and CDR2 is YYNGEE. The CDR3 is 15 amino acids. CDR3 sequence: CASSVEGQGFYGYTF. DNA of the CDR3: TGTGCCAGCAGCGTAGAAGGACAGGGATTCTATGGCTACACCTTC.

This chain uses TRBV10-3 with TRBJ1-5; D is perhaps TRBD1 (5 bases). Germline CDR1 ENHRY, CDR2 SYGVKD. CDR3 length: 15 residues. V lost 3 bases to trimming and J lost 3 bases, with 12 bases between them. This chain's CDR3 is CAISETQVTNQPQHF. The CDR3 nucleotides read TGTGCCATCAGTGAAACACAGGTAACCAATCAGCCCCAGCATTTT.

This clone came up a few times. The chain has TRBV6-1 and TRBJ1-3; 7 nucleotides line up with TRBD1. CDR1 is MNHNS and CDR2 is SASEGT in the germline V gene. This CDR3 spans 16 amino acids. V was clipped by 4 bases and J by 1 base; unmatched bases: 7. In nucleotides, the CDR3 is TGTGCCAGCAGTGTGAGCTCGGGACAGTCTGGAAACACCATATATTTT. Its protein is CASSVSSGQSGNTIYF.

This chain uses TRBV28 with TRBJ1-5; D might be TRBD1 (5 bases). The CDR3 sequence is 14 residues long. With 5 bases removed from V and 10 bases from J, the gap between germline ends came to 18 bases. CDR1 is MDHEN, CDR2 SYDVKM, per germline. CDR3 residues: CASSQSGRGVPQHF. CDR3 in DNA: TGTGCCAGCAGTCAGTCGGGGCGGGGGGTCCCCCAGCATTTT.

This chain uses TRBV2 with TRBJ2-7, with TRBD1 as a possible D gene (6 bases). The length of the CDR3 is 13 residues. CDR1 SNHLY and CDR2 FYNNEI come from the germline V gene. V shed 6 bases and J shed 3 bases, with 12 bases lying between them. CDR3 region: CASSSGTHYEQYV. Here the CDR3 DNA reads TGTGCCAGCAGCTCCGGGACACACTACGAGCAGTACGTC.

The chain employs TRBV6-2 or TRBV6-3 and TRBJ1-4, with D possibly being TRBD1 (5 bases). The V end was cut by 6 bases, the J end by 5 bases, with 19 bases between. The CDR3 consists of 16 residues. Looked up from germline, CDR1 is MNHEY and CDR2 is SVGEGT. DNA of the CDR3: TGTGCCAGCAGCCCGATTAGTTCGGCAGGGAATGAAAAACTGTTTTTT. Amino acids: CASSPISSAGNEKLFF.

The chain links TRBV6-5 to TRBJ1-2; the D gene is possibly TRBD1 (5 bases). There are 13 residues in the CDR3. Per germline, CDR1 MNHEY and CDR2 SVGAGI. The germline V and J ends were trimmed by 5 bases and 4 bases, with 11 bases remaining between them. The CDR3 spells CASSKTATYGYTF. The CDR3 DNA sequence: TGTGCCAGCAGTAAGACAGCTACCTATGGCTACACCTTC.

V gene TRBV15 combines with J gene TRBJ1-2, with 7 bases identical to TRBD1. Germline V lookup: CDR1 LNHNV, CDR2 YYDKDF (reference sequence). The V segment lost 3 bases and the J segment 0 bases; nucleotides outside the gene matches: 13. The length of the CDR3 is 18 residues. CDR3 protein: CATSSDRATQTSNYGYTF. CDR3 nucleotides: TGTGCCACCAGCAGTGACAGGGCAACTCAAACTTCTAACTATGGCTACACCTTC.

V gene TRBV6-6 combines with J gene TRBJ2-1; D gene ambiguous. With 0 bases removed from V and 10 bases from J, the gap between germline ends came to 10 bases. From germline, CDR1 is MNHNY and CDR2 SVGAGI (reference sequence). This CDR3 has 13 residues. CDR3 nucleotides: TGTGCCAGCAGTTACTCGCGTAGATTGGAGCAGTTCTTC. Residues: CASSYSRRLEQFF.

V usage is TRBV5-1 and J usage is TRBJ1-4; 8 nucleotides agree with TRBD1. J was trimmed by 8 bases and V by 4 bases; bases with no gene match: 7. The V gene's germline CDR1 is SGHRS and CDR2 YFSETQ. The CDR3 is 14 residues long. The CDR3 DNA sequence: TGCGCCAGCAGCAAGGACAGGGTTGGGGAAAAACTGTTTTTT. This gives the protein CASSKDRVGEKLFF.

There are a few counts of this clone. Other DNA sequences in the sample encode the same CDR3. V usage is TRBV19 and J usage is TRBJ1-1; D unclear. Trimming pared 3 bases from V and 0 bases from J, leaving 8 bases between. CDR1 LNHDA and CDR2 SQIVND come from the germline V gene (reference sequence). This CDR3 is built from 14 residues. CDR3 residues: CASSITGVNTEAFF. The CDR3, as DNA: TGTGCCAGTAGTATTACCGGGGTGAACACTGAAGCTTTCTTT.

The chain uses TRBV7-9 and TRBJ2-2; D is ambiguous. The V end lost 2 bases, the J end lost 5 bases, and 6 bases lay between the germline ends. The germline gives CDR1 SEHNR, CDR2 FQNEAQ (reference sequence). This CDR3 comprises 13 residues. The CDR3: CASSLLFTGELFF. The CDR3 nucleotides are TGTGCCAGCAGCTTATTATTTACCGGGGAGCTGTTTTTT.

The CDR3 spells CASQTGAPGGMAFF. CDR3 in DNA: TGTGCCAGTCAGACAGGGGCCCCGGGGGGAATGGCTTTCTTT. The chain recombines TRBV19 with TRBJ1-1; 8 bases map to TRBD1. This CDR3 spans 14 amino acids. Germline CDR1 is LNHDA and CDR2 is SQIVND (reference sequence). The J segment lost 11 bases and the V segment lost 8 bases, leaving 16 bases of the junction unmatched.

The rearrangement links TRBV6-6 to TRBJ1-2; 7 bases are shared with TRBD1. The CDR3 contains 16 residues. The ends lost 0 bases at V and 4 bases at J; junction bases unmatched: 8. Germline V gene data show CDR1 as MNHNY and CDR2 as SVGAGI (reference sequence). The CDR3 loop is CASSYSKRQGRYGYTF. CDR3 coding DNA: TGTGCCAGCAGTTACTCGAAGAGACAGGGACGCTATGGCTACACCTTC.

This clone was observed once. V usage is TRBV29-1 and J usage is TRBJ1-2; 9 bases agree with TRBD1. Germline CDR1 is SQVTM and CDR2 is ANQGSEA. V trimming: 4 bases; J trimming: 4 bases; junction bases outside the gene matches: 4. This CDR3 contains 13 residues. CDR3 nucleotides: TGCAGCGTTGTCCCGGACAGGGGCTATGGCTACACCTTC. The encoded protein is CSVVPDRGYGYTF.

The chain has TRBV11-3 and TRBJ2-3; tentatively, D is TRBD2 (6 bases). Trimming took 5 bases from V and 3 from J, leaving 12 bases between them. The CDR3 is 14 residues long. The V gene's germline CDR1 is SGHNT and CDR2 YENEEA. CDR3 region: CASSPGLTTDTQYF. CDR3 coding DNA: TGTGCCAGCAGCCCGGGACTCACAACAGATACGCAGTATTTT. The full variable domain, in which reference TRBV11-3 and TRBJ2-3 provide the parts outside the CDR3, is EAGVVQSPRYKIIEKKQPVAFWCNPISGHNTLYWYLQNLGQGPELLIRYENEEAVDDSQLPKDRFSAERLKGVDSTLKIQPAELGDSAVYLCASSPGLTTDTQYFGPGTRLTVL.